This T cell receptor (beta chain) came from a study of cytomegalovirus exposure and HLA in healthy donors. Study background: Earlier, some 180 million T cells were analyzed, and fewer than 120 million unique TCR beta sequences were found among them.

Study results and caveats: Clonal expansion, a later analysis showed, was greater in HLA-associated TCR beta chains than in equally common others. Researchers counted roughly 150 TCR beta chains as cytomegalovirus-associated.

Donors in the study were healthy people who gave bone marrow. PCR amplification relied on 60 Vbeta primers (plus 13 Jbeta primers). Clones were read by immunoSEQ multiplex PCR, and TCRdb kept only the in-frame ones, dropping some. The sample yields approximately 150,000 clones, 60% to 80% seen once. With respect to this clone: The antigen remains unidentified.

The CDR3 is 13 amino acids. V was cut by 0 bases and J by 4 bases, with 6 bases left in between. CDR1 and CDR2 (germline): LNHDA, SQIVND (reference sequence). This TCR was recovered from a woman between 40 and 50 years old in good health and CMV-seronegative. Input material: PBMCs. The chain recombines TRBV19 with TRBJ1-1; D gene uncertain. The DNA for the CDR3 is TGTGCCAGTAGTATAGAAGAGGGCACTGAAGCTTTCTTT. Translation: CASSIEEGTEAFF.